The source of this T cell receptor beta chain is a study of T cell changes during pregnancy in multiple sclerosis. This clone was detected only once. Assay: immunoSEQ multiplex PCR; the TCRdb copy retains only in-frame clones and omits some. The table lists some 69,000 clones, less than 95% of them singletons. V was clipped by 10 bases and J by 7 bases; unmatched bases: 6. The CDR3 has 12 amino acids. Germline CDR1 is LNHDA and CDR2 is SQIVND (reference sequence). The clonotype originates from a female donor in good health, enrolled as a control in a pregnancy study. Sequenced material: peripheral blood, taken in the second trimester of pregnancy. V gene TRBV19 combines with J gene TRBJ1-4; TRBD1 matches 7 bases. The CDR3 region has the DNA TGTGCCACGCGACAGGGAGGTGAAAAACTGTTTTTT. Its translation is CATRQGGEKLFF.